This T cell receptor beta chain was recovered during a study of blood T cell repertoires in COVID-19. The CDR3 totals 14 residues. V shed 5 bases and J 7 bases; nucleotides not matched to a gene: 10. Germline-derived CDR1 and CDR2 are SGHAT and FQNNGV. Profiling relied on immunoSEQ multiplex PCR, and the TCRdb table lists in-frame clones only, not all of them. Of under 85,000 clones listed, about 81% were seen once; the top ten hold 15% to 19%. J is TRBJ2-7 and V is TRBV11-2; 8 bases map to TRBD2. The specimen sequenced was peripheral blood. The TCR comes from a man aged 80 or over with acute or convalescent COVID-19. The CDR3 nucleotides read TGTGCCAGCAGCCCCCGTATCGGGGGGGGTGAGCAGTACTTC. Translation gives CASSPRIGGGEQYF.